The 3 T cell receptor beta chains in this list originate from one sample, sequenced in a study of blood T cell repertoires in COVID-19. Only in-frame clones appear in the TCRdb table, and some are missing; sequencing was by immunoSEQ multiplex PCR. The sample lists 140,000 or so clones; 70% to 90% were seen once. Material: peripheral blood. The receptors shown here come from a human donor in a cohort sampled during active COVID-19.

The rearrangement links TRBV7-2 to TRBJ1-5, with a weak D call TRBD1 (6 bases). The CDR3 totals 15 residues. CDR1 and CDR2 from the germline V gene are SGHTA and FQGNSA. V lost 5 bases and J 1 base, leaving 12 bases between the germline ends. CDR3 residues: CASSQQGSSNQPQHF. The CDR3 bases are TGTGCCAGCAGCCAGCAGGGGTCGAGCAATCAGCCCCAGCATTTT.

This clone was seen more than once but under ten times. The chain recombines TRBV6-1 with TRBJ1-5; 8 bases agree with TRBD1. The CDR3 runs 16 residues. Germline assignment: CDR1 MNHNS and CDR2 SASEGT. After removal of 3 bases from V and 0 bases from J, the junction contained 4 bases not matched to a gene. Here the CDR3 reads CASSEGQVYSNQPQHF. The CDR3 DNA follows: TGTGCCAGCAGTGAGGGACAGGTTTATAGCAATCAGCCCCAGCATTTT.

This chain uses TRBV12-3 or TRBV12-4 with TRBJ2-2; a possible D gene is TRBD2 (6 bases). The CDR3 extends over 12 amino acids. Trimming pared 6 bases from V and 8 bases from J, leaving 10 bases between. CDR3 nucleotides: TGTGCCAGCAGCGGGGGACTGGGGGAGCTGTTTTTT. Its protein product is CASSGGLGELFF.